This is a list of T cell receptor beta chains from one sample in a study of a mutant IDH1 vaccine in newly diagnosed glioma. Measured with immunoSEQ multiplex PCR; TCRdb has only the in-frame clones, and not every one. The sample has over 75,000 clones, around nine tenths seen once. Specimen: PBMCs, collected from a glioma patient treated with radiotherapy, temozolomide or both. The receptors were sampled from a woman aged 50 to 60 with glioma. Each CDR3 is given without its conserved first and last residue. Clone size is given for some rows only: seen once, a few or many times, or a class if the clone is expanded.

CDR3 protein: ASSPLEQGRDSNQPQH
clone size: .
J gene: TRBJ1-5
V gene: TRBV18

CDR3 protein: ASSLLITGSGNTIY
clone size: .
J gene: TRBJ1-3
V gene: TRBV28

CDR3 protein: ASSTREGSNQPQH
clone size: once
J gene: TRBJ1-5
V gene: TRBV28

CDR3 protein: ASSWGTRPEEETQY
clone size: .
J gene: TRBJ2-5
V gene: TRBV5-1

CDR3 protein: ASSLGPGGANSPLH
clone size: .
J gene: TRBJ1-6
V gene: TRBV5-5

CDR3 protein: ASSINRAAGQPQH
clone size: .
J gene: TRBJ1-5
V gene: TRBV19

CDR3 protein: ASSFRQGFYEQY
clone size: few
J gene: TRBJ2-7
V gene: TRBV5-1

CDR3 protein: ASSFNGVSRSGANVLT
clone size: .
J gene: TRBJ2-6
V gene: TRBV28

CDR3 protein: ASSQNRDFPPSSYNEQF
clone size: .
J gene: TRBJ2-1
V gene: TRBV4-2

CDR3 protein: ASSPYKAGTDTQY
clone size: once
J gene: TRBJ2-3
V gene: TRBV7-9

CDR3 protein: ASSLDRQGRETQY
clone size: .
J gene: TRBJ2-5
V gene: TRBV5-1

CDR3 protein: ASSALSSSSGNTIY
clone size: once
J gene: TRBJ1-3
V gene: TRBV6-1

CDR3 protein: ASSPRTGSYEQY
clone size: .
J gene: .
V gene: TRBV5-1

CDR3 protein: ASSLRGKDYGYT
clone size: .
J gene: TRBJ1-2
V gene: TRBV5-8

CDR3 protein: AWSVRGFLSYEQY
clone size: .
J gene: TRBJ2-7
V gene: TRBV30

CDR3 protein: ASSISSGSLNEQF
clone size: .
J gene: TRBJ2-1
V gene: TRBV19

CDR3 protein: ASSLRQGNENEKLF
clone size: .
J gene: TRBJ1-4
V gene: TRBV27

CDR3 protein: ASRSDRGDYGYT
clone size: .
J gene: TRBJ1-2
V gene: TRBV5-1

CDR3 protein: ASRERAGVRNEQY
clone size: .
J gene: TRBJ2-7
V gene: TRBV27

CDR3 protein: ASSLAWTGGVYEQY
clone size: .
J gene: TRBJ2-7
V gene: TRBV7-2

CDR3 protein: ASSQAEGREQY
clone size: .
J gene: TRBJ2-5
V gene: TRBV4-1

CDR3 protein: ASSEYGTSEINEQF
clone size: .
J gene: TRBJ2-1
V gene: TRBV6-4

CDR3 protein: ASSLMGQGHQPQH
clone size: .
J gene: TRBJ1-5
V gene: TRBV7-2

CDR3 protein: ASSRNYGYT
clone size: .
J gene: TRBJ1-2
V gene: TRBV28

CDR3 protein: ATHGGGASNEQY
clone size: .
J gene: TRBJ2-7
V gene: TRBV2

CDR3 protein: AWSQRLASGELF
clone size: .
J gene: TRBJ2-2
V gene: TRBV30

CDR3 protein: AIPDRTSTDTQY
clone size: .
J gene: TRBJ2-3
V gene: TRBV10-1

CDR3 protein: ASEGWGNQPQH
clone size: .
J gene: TRBJ1-5
V gene: TRBV6-1

CDR3 protein: ASSAGDSLNEQF
clone size: .
J gene: TRBJ2-1
V gene: TRBV2

CDR3 protein: ASSLQGAREETQY
clone size: .
J gene: TRBJ2-5
V gene: TRBV5-4

CDR3 protein: ASSPDGQF
clone size: .
J gene: TRBJ2-1
V gene: TRBV6-6

CDR3 protein: ASSPYRLILGVKETQY
clone size: few
J gene: TRBJ2-5
V gene: TRBV7-8

CDR3 protein: AINPGTSGRMDQF
clone size: .
J gene: TRBJ2-1
V gene: TRBV10-3

CDR3 protein: ASSDSSKRDTQY
clone size: few
J gene: TRBJ2-3
V gene: TRBV10-2

CDR3 protein: ASSLATSGPSSYNEQF
clone size: .
J gene: TRBJ2-1
V gene: TRBV5-6

CDR3 protein: ASSPYRGGSYNEQF
clone size: .
J gene: TRBJ2-1
V gene: TRBV5-6

CDR3 protein: ASSLSRGSFSNEQF
clone size: .
J gene: TRBJ2-1
V gene: TRBV27

CDR3 protein: ASSYGQINYGYT
clone size: .
J gene: TRBJ1-2
V gene: TRBV6-6

CDR3 protein: ASSLGGTGELF
clone size: .
J gene: TRBJ2-2
V gene: TRBV11-2

CDR3 protein: ASSPRDFQETQY
clone size: .
J gene: TRBJ2-5
V gene: TRBV18

CDR3 protein: ASSQDPFPKRYEQY
clone size: .
J gene: .
V gene: TRBV4-1

CDR3 protein: ASSSGTLYEQY
clone size: .
J gene: TRBJ2-7
V gene: TRBV28

CDR3 protein: ASSLGQFEAF
clone size: .
J gene: TRBJ1-1
V gene: TRBV7-9

CDR3 protein: ASSFLGSGGLGQF
clone size: .
J gene: TRBJ2-1
V gene: TRBV28

CDR3 protein: ASSLDRASYEQY
clone size: .
J gene: TRBJ2-7
V gene: TRBV5-1

CDR3 protein: ASSFSGVETSNQPQH
clone size: few
J gene: TRBJ1-5
V gene: TRBV28